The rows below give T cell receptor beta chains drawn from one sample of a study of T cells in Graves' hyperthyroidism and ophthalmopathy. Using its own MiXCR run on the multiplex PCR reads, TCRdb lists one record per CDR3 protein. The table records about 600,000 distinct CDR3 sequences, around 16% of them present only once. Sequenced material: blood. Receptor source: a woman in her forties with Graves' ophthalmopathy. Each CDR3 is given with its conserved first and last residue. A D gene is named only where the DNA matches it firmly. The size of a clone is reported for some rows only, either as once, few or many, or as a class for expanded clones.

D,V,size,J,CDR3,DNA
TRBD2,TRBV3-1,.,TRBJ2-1,CASSHQLAGVYEQFF,TGTGCCAGCAGCCATCAACTAGCGGGAGTTTATGAGCAGTTCTTC
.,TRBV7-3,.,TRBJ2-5,CASSFAGNQETQYF,TGTGCCAGCAGCTTTGCGGGGAACCAAGAGACCCAGTACTTC
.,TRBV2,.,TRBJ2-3,CASSVGTSTGTQYF,TGTGCCAGCAGTGTGGGGACGAGCACAGGTACGCAGTACTTT
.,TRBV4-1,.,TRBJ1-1,CASSQEWTVNTEAFF,TGCGCCAGCAGCCAAGAATGGACAGTTAACACTGAAGCTTTCTTT
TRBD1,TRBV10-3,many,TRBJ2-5,CAISSTGGETQYF,TGTGCCATCAGTTCGACAGGGGGAGAGACCCAGTACTTC
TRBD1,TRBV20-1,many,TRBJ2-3,CSANARQGSTDTQYF,TGCAGTGCTAACGCCCGACAGGGATCGACAGATACGCAGTATTTT
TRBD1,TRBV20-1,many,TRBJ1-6,CSARIPLGQGRAPLHF,TGCAGTGCTAGGATACCTCTCGGACAGGGAAGAGCACCCCTCCACTTT
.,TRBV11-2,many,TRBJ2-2,CASGQIRTGELFF,TGTGCCTCCGGACAGATTCGCACCGGGGAGCTGTTTTTT
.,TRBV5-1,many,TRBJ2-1,CASSLQGSEGNEQFF,TGCGCCAGCAGCTTGCAGGGGAGCGAAGGCAATGAGCAGTTCTTC
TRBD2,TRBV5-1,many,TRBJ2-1,CASRQREGYNEQFF,TGCGCCAGCCGGCAGCGGGAGGGATACAATGAGCAGTTCTTC
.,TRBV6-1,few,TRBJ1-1,CARSNYGGTEAFF,TGTGCCAGAAGTAACTACGGAGGCACTGAAGCTTTCTTT
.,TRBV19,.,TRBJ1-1,CASSIGNMNTEAFF,TGTGCCAGTAGTATTGGGAATATGAACACTGAAGCTTTCTTT
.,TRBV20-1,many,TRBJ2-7,CSALGDYEQYF,TGCAGTGCGCTTGGGGACTACGAGCAGTACTTC
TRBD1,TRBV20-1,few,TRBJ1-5,CSATQTGGDQPQHF,TGCAGTGCTACCCAGACAGGGGGCGATCAGCCCCAGCATTTT
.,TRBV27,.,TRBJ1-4,CASILDIAIHATNEKLFF,TGTGCCAGCATCCTCGACATAGCTATACATGCAACTAATGAAAAACTGTTTTTT
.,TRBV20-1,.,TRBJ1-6,CSAPSGTSYNSPLHF,TGCAGTGCTCCCTCCGGGACATCATATAATTCACCCCTCCACTTT
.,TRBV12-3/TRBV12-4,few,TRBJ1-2,CASTFGSLSGYTF,TGTGCCAGCACCTTCGGGTCACTGTCCGGCTACACCTTC
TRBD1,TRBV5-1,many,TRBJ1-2,CASSPGQRLINYGYTF,TGCGCCAGCAGCCCGGGACAGCGCCTTATAAACTATGGCTACACCTTC
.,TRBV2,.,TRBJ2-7,CASMSGGGEQYF,TGTGCCAGCATGTCAGGGGGGGGCGAGCAGTACTTC
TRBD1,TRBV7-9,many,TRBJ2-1,CASSLQGASYNEQFF,TGTGCCAGCAGCTTACAGGGGGCCTCCTACAATGAGCAGTTCTTC
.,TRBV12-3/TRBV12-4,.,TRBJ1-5,CASSSDGGLGGQPQHF,TGTGCCAGCAGTTCGGATGGGGGACTCGGCGGTCAGCCCCAGCATTTT
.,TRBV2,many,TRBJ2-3,CASSAGITTDTQYF,TGTGCCAGCAGTGCCGGGATCACCACAGATACGCAGTATTTT
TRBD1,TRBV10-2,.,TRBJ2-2,CASNAPGQRNTGELFF,TGCGCCAGCAACGCACCGGGACAGCGGAACACCGGGGAGCTGTTTTTT
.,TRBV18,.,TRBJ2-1,CTSSPPSSDEQFF,TGTACCAGCTCACCACCGAGTTCGGATGAGCAGTTCTTC
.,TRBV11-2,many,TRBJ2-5,CASSLWRYQETQYF,TGTGCCAGCAGCTTATGGCGTTACCAAGAGACCCAGTACTTC
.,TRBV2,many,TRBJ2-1,CASSEINVRAPGNEQFF,TGTGCCAGCAGTGAAATTAATGTCAGGGCTCCGGGGAATGAGCAGTTCTTC
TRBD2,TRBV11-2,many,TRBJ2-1,CASSLAFRTSGRADEQFF,TGTGCCAGCAGCTTAGCGTTTAGGACTAGCGGGAGGGCCGATGAGCAGTTCTTC
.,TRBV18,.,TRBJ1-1,CASSPSEQGEAFF,TGTGCCAGCTCACCATCGGAGCAGGGTGAAGCTTTCTTT
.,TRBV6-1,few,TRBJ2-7,CASKKGAEPYEQYF,TGTGCCAGCAAAAAAGGTGCAGAGCCCTACGAGCAGTACTTC
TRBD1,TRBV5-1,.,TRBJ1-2,CASSPGDRDGYTF,TGCGCCAGCAGCCCCGGGGACAGGGATGGCTACACCTTC
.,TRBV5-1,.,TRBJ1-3,CASSLDSTSGNTIYF,TGCGCCAGCAGCTTGGATTCTACCTCTGGAAACACCATATATTTT
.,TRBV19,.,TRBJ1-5,CASSTGPGSNQPQHF,TGTGCCAGTTCCACCGGGCCTGGTAGCAATCAGCCCCAGCATTTT
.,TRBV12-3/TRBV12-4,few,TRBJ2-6,CASRTWGANVLTF,TGTGCCAGCAGGACCTGGGGGGCCAACGTCCTGACTTTC